Given below is one T cell receptor (beta chain) in context. Antigen unknown. This CDR3 comprises 15 residues. V lost 5 bases, J lost 3 bases, and 17 bases lay in between. Germline values: CDR1 SGHTA, CDR2 FQGNSA. An even split of each subset's genomic DNA across several immunoSEQ plates was performed. Sorted-subset replicate PCR reactions contained 200 to 250 ng DNA, corresponding to some 29,000 T cell genomes. This table comes from immunoSEQ multiplex PCR, and its TCRdb copy is limited to in-frame clones, with some not included. The sample carries around 2.5 million clones, 93% recorded once. Subsets obtained from CD4+ cells comprised CD45RA+ naive and CD45RA-negative memory cells. The data were taken from a study of shared clonotypes between healthy human individuals. General study results and limits: The sharing of around 5% of naive CD4 clonotypes was seen across a few donors.

The TCR comes from a man between 18 and 29 years old in good health. Some clones in this sample may be carry-over from other donors' samples. Sequencing was performed on naive CD4+ T cells from PBMCs. The subset was: CD45RA+ positively selected. V gene TRBV7-2 combines with J gene TRBJ2-7, with D possibly matching TRBD1 (6 bases). The CDR3 loop is CASSPSGQHYYEQYF. The CDR3 bases are TGTGCCAGCAGCCCGTCGGGACAACATTACTACGAGCAGTACTTC.